The 32 T cell receptor beta chains presented below share a single source sample, sequenced in a study of OX40 agonist ivuxolimab in advanced cancers. The assay was immunoSEQ multiplex PCR, and TCRdb's table has in-frame clones only and misses some. The sample shows about 110,000 clones, roughly nine tenths of them seen only once. This sample comprised CD4+ or CD8+ T cells sorted from blood, obtained in a trial of the OX40 agonist ivuxolimab. These receptor sequences come from an adult with an advanced solid tumor such as melanoma, head and neck, liver or kidney cancer.

The genes are TRBV4-3 and TRBJ2-1, with TRBD2 matching 11 bases. Germline V lookup: CDR1 LGHNA, CDR2 YSLEER. The CDR3 extends over 18 amino acids. V lost 0 bases and J lost 7; bases outside the gene matches: 11. The CDR3 DNA follows: TGCGCCAGCAGCCAAGATCACGCTAGCGGGGGGCGGAGGAATGAGCAGTTCTTC. Translating it yields CASSQDHASGGRRNEQFF.

V gene TRBV4-3 combines with J gene TRBJ1-2; D might be TRBD1 (6 bases). CDR3 length equals 16 residues. Deletions cut 0 bases from V and 8 bases from J, with 19 bases between. Germline CDR1 is LGHNA and CDR2 is YSLEER. CDR3 in DNA: TGCGCCAGCAGCCAAGATTCCACGCCAGGGGTAGGAGGCTACACCTTC. As protein: CASSQDSTPGVGGYTF.

This sequence joins TRBV6-6 and TRBJ2-7; 8 nucleotides line up with TRBD1. The V and J ends lost 2 bases and 6 bases, in that order; junction bases with no gene match: 12. The CDR3 contains 16 residues. The germline V gene encodes CDR1 MNHNY and CDR2 SVGAGI (reference sequence). DNA of the CDR3: TGTGCCAGCAGTTACCGCCCCGACAGGGGTTCAGGCGAGCAGTACTTC. Its protein product is CASSYRPDRGSGEQYF.

This rearrangement joins TRBV2 to TRBJ1-4, with D possibly TRBD1 on 5 matching bases. Trimming removed 4 bases from V and 8 bases from J, with 11 bases in between. Germline V gene sequence: CDR1 SNHLY, CDR2 FYNNEI. This CDR3 has 13 amino acids. The CDR3: CASSGGEGEKLFF. CDR3 sequence (DNA): TGTGCCAGCAGTGGGGGGGAAGGGGAAAAACTGTTTTTT.

The chain recombines TRBV5-1 with TRBJ1-2; D might be TRBD1 (5 bases). Germline loops: CDR1 SGHRS, CDR2 YFSETQ. The CDR3 consists of 14 residues. The V end lost 0 bases, the J end lost 3 bases, and 9 bases lay between the germline ends. The CDR3, as DNA: TGCGCCAGCAGCTTGGACGGGACCTACTATGGCTACACCTTC. Its translation is CASSLDGTYYGYTF.

V is TRBV6-5 and J is TRBJ1-3, with D tentatively TRBD1 (6 bases). There are 15 residues in the CDR3. CDR1 is MNHEY and CDR2 is SVGAGI in the germline V gene. The V end lost 4 bases, the J end lost 4 bases, and 14 bases lay between the germline ends. The chain's CDR3 is CASSLGRGVGNTIYF. In DNA, the CDR3 is TGTGCCAGCAGTTTGGGCAGGGGCGTAGGAAACACCATATATTTT.

This clone was seen a handful of times. The genes are TRBV7-9 and TRBJ1-6; D is undetermined. V was clipped by 1 base and J by 8 bases, with 6 bases between them. The CDR3 is 13 residues long. Germline V lookup: CDR1 SEHNR, CDR2 FQNEAQ (reference sequence). The CDR3 coding sequence is TGTGCCAGCAGCTTAGGGGTCGATTCACCCCTCCACTTT. Its protein product is CASSLGVDSPLHF.

This chain connects TRBV29-1 to TRBJ2-5; no firm D call. The germline gives CDR1 SQVTM, CDR2 ANQGSEA. This CDR3 comprises 12 residues. Trimming took off 0 bases at V and 5 bases at J, with 7 bases between the two ends. Written as DNA, the CDR3 is TGCAGCGTTGAAGAGTCAGCGGAGACCCAGTACTTC. Protein sequence: CSVEESAETQYF.

DNA of the CDR3: TGCAGCGTTGAAGATCATGGGGGGACCGGGGGGGCCCAGTACTTC. It translates to CSVEDHGGTGGAQYF. The chain combines TRBV29-1 with TRBJ2-5, with TRBD2 matching over 8 bases. V trimming: 0 bases; J trimming: 9 bases; junction bases outside the gene matches: 12. This CDR3 comprises 15 residues. Germline V gene data show CDR1 as SQVTM and CDR2 as ANQGSEA.

The V and J genes are TRBV7-9 and TRBJ1-2; weak D call: TRBD1 (5 bases). The V and J ends lost 3 bases and 5 bases respectively, with 13 bases between them. The CDR3 spans 14 residues. Germline V gives CDR1 SEHNR, CDR2 FQNEAQ (reference sequence). The CDR3 here is CASSLGRDRYGYTF. The CDR3 DNA follows: TGTGCCAGCAGCTTGGGCAGGGATCGGTATGGCTACACCTTC.

The chain links TRBV6-1 to TRBJ2-2, with D uncertain. V lost 4 bases and J 2 bases, leaving 14 bases between the germline ends. CDR3 length equals 16 residues. CDR1 and CDR2 (germline): MNHNS, SASEGT. CDR3 nucleotides: TGTGCCAGCAGTGGCCAGTCGAAAGGAAACACCGGGGAGCTGTTTTTT. Its translation: CASSGQSKGNTGELFF.

Only one count was recorded for this clone. This chain uses TRBV6-5 with TRBJ1-5; D ambiguous. V lost 6 bases to trimming and J lost 9 bases, with 15 bases between them. The CDR3 runs 13 residues. The germline gives CDR1 MNHEY, CDR2 SVGAGI. CDR3 sequence reads: CASRGGPSLPQHF. CDR3 DNA: TGTGCCAGCAGGGGCGGGCCTAGTTTGCCCCAGCATTTT.

V is TRBV4-3 and J is TRBJ1-2; D ambiguous. Trimming removed 1 base at V and 4 bases at J, with 13 bases between. The CDR3 is 15 amino acids. Germline lookup yields CDR1 LGHNA and CDR2 YSLEER. The chain's CDR3 is CASSQGGPAGYGYTF. CDR3 sequence (DNA): TGCGCCAGCAGCCAAGGAGGCCCGGCGGGCTATGGCTACACCTTC.

The chain carries TRBV6-5 and TRBJ1-5; D not certain. In germline, CDR1 is MNHEY, CDR2 SVGAGI. CDR3 size: 14 residues. Trimming took 5 bases from V and 7 from J, leaving 15 bases between them. The CDR3 reads CASSPSQALQPQHF. CDR3 nucleotide sequence: TGTGCCAGCAGTCCTAGTCAGGCCTTACAGCCCCAGCATTTT.

The chain employs TRBV7-9 and TRBJ2-7; D assignment may be TRBD1 or TRBD2 (6 bases each). The CDR3 is 14 amino acids. The germline CDR1 and CDR2 sequences are SEHNR and FQNEAQ (reference sequence). The V and J ends lost 1 base and 3 bases respectively, with 10 bases between them. As DNA, the CDR3 is TGTGCCAGCAGCTTAGACGGGGGCCTCTACGAGCAGTACTTC. As protein: CASSLDGGLYEQYF.

V usage is TRBV7-2 and J usage is TRBJ1-1; perhaps TRBD1 as D (5 bases). Germline V gene sequence: CDR1 SGHTA, CDR2 FQGNSA. Trimming shortened V by 3 bases and J by 8 bases, and 10 bases separated the two germline ends. This CDR3 is 12 amino acids long. CDR3 coding DNA: TGTGCCAGCAGCTTCGGCGGGGGGGAAGCTTTCTTT. Its protein product is CASSFGGGEAFF. Looking up the rest from reference TRBV7-2 and TRBJ1-1 gives the full variable domain: GAGVSQSPSNKVTEKGKDVELRCDPISGHTALYWYRQSLGQGLEFLIYFQGNSAPDKSGLPSDRFSAERTGGSVSTLTIQRTQQEDSAVYLCASSFGGGEAFFGQGTRLTVV.

This chain uses TRBV10-3 with TRBJ1-5; tentative D call: TRBD1 (5 bases). The CDR3 runs to 14 residues. V was shortened by 4 bases and J by 7 bases, with 14 bases between the two germline ends. CDR1 is ENHRY, CDR2 SYGVKD, per germline. CDR3 nucleotides: TGTGCCATCAGTGGGGGCAGGGACGTCCAGCCCCAGCATTTT. This translates into CAISGGRDVQPQHF.

The chain carries TRBV7-9 and TRBJ2-5; weak D call: TRBD1 (5 bases). This CDR3 region has 15 residues. Germline V gives CDR1 SEHNR, CDR2 FQNEAQ (reference sequence). Trimming took 4 bases from V and 5 from J, leaving 17 bases between them. The CDR3 loop reads CASSSPGARAETQYF. DNA of the CDR3: TGTGCCAGCAGCTCCCCAGGAGCCAGGGCGGAGACCCAGTACTTC. The full variable domain, completed using reference TRBV7-9 and TRBJ2-5, is DTGVSQNPRHKITKRGQNVTFRCDPISEHNRLYWYRQTLGQGPEFLTYFQNEAQLEKSRLLSDRFSAERPKGSFSTLEIQRTEQGDSAMYLCASSSPGARAETQYFGPGTRLLVL.

Here the CDR3 reads CASSVDSMDYLTDTQYF. The CDR3 region has the DNA TGTGCCAGCAGCGTAGATTCAATGGACTACCTCACAGATACGCAGTATTTT. The chain is built from TRBV9 and TRBJ2-3, with D maybe TRBD2 (6 bases). Trimming removed 0 bases at V and 2 bases at J, with 16 bases between. The CDR3 spans 17 residues. The germline V gene has CDR1 SGDLS and CDR2 YYNGEE.

As to this clone: The junction does not match germline at one end; this may be a read error. The gene calls are TRBV2 and TRBJ1-2, with D possibly matching TRBD1 (5 bases). The germline CDR1 and CDR2 sequences are SNHLY and FYNNEI. This CDR3 region has 13 residues. The DNA of the CDR3 is TGTGCCAGCAGTGACCTTCGGGGGTCCCACAACCTCTTC. Translating it yields CASSDLRGSHNLF.

This clone was recorded a few times. The J gene is TRBJ1-2, the V gene TRBV28; D not certain. Germline assignment: CDR1 MDHEN and CDR2 SYDVKM. Trimming took off 6 bases at V and 1 base at J, with 3 bases between the two ends. This CDR3 is 11 amino acids long. The chain's CDR3 is CASRLNYGYTF. The CDR3 coding sequence is TGTGCCAGCAGGCTTAACTATGGCTACACCTTC.

The chain combines TRBV7-2 with TRBJ2-3; tentatively, D is TRBD2 (6 bases). Germline V gene sequence: CDR1 SGHTA, CDR2 FQGNSA. The CDR3 spans 17 residues. The V gene lost 0 bases and the J gene lost 4 bases, with 17 bases spanning the gap. The CDR3 sequence is CASSLASGRGGPDTQYF. The CDR3 nucleotides read TGTGCCAGCAGCTTAGCTTCGGGGCGGGGCGGGCCAGATACGCAGTATTTT. The full variable domain, its missing parts supplied by reference TRBV7-2 and TRBJ2-3, is GAGVSQSPSNKVTEKGKDVELRCDPISGHTALYWYRQSLGQGLEFLIYFQGNSAPDKSGLPSDRFSAERTGGSVSTLTIQRTQQEDSAVYLCASSLASGRGGPDTQYFGPGTRLTVL.

This chain uses TRBV11-1 with TRBJ2-2; the match to TRBD1 covers 8 bases. This CDR3 has 15 amino acids. In germline, CDR1 is SGHAT, CDR2 FQDESV (reference sequence). Trimming cost V 5 bases and J 5 bases; bases outside gene matches: 7. In DNA, the CDR3 is TGTGCCAGCAGCCCGCGGCAGGGGGCAACCGGGGAGCTGTTTTTT. Translated, it gives CASSPRQGATGELFF. Supplemented by reference TRBV11-1 and TRBJ2-2, the full variable domain reads EAEVAQSPRYKITEKSQAVAFWCDPISGHATLYWYRQILGQGPELLVQFQDESVVDDSQLPKDRFSAERLKGVDSTLKIQPAELGDSAMYLCASSPRQGATGELFFGEGSRLTVL.

In this sample, this clone turned up a few times. The V and J genes are TRBV28 and TRBJ1-2; no firm D call. Germline loops: CDR1 MDHEN, CDR2 SYDVKM. CDR3 length: 13 residues. Between the trimmed V and J ends, which lost 3 bases and 7 bases, there was a span of 12 bases. CDR3 protein: CASSLSDLGGYTF. For the CDR3, the DNA is TGTGCCAGCAGTTTGTCGGACCTAGGTGGCTACACCTTC.

The rearrangement joins TRBV30 to TRBJ2-1; D is unresolved. The CDR3 runs 16 residues. V gave up 0 bases and J gave up 6 bases, with 18 bases separating them. Looked up from germline, CDR1 is GTSNPN and CDR2 is SVGIG (reference sequence). The CDR3 here is CAWSVGLTNYPNEQFF. The CDR3 coding sequence is TGTGCCTGGAGTGTAGGGTTAACGAACTACCCCAATGAGCAGTTCTTC.

The chain uses TRBV10-3 and TRBJ1-2; 7 bases map to TRBD1. Unmatched junction bases numbered 3, after V lost 4 bases and J lost 4 bases. The germline gives CDR1 ENHRY, CDR2 SYGVKD. The CDR3 extends over 13 amino acids. CDR3 loop: CAISGGQPYGYTF. The DNA for the CDR3 is TGTGCCATCAGTGGGGGACAGCCCTATGGCTACACCTTC.

This chain links TRBV7-3 with TRBJ1-2; 9 bases are shared with TRBD1. This CDR3 region has 14 residues. V shed 3 bases, J shed 4 bases, and the junction held 3 bases outside the gene matches. Germline V gene lookup returns CDR1 SGHTA and CDR2 FQGTGA. The CDR3 region has the DNA TGTGCCAGCAGCTTCGGGGACAGGGCCTATGGCTACACCTTC. This gives the protein CASSFGDRAYGYTF. Together with reference TRBV7-3 and TRBJ1-2, the CDR3 gives the full variable domain: GAGVSQTPSNKVTEKGKYVELRCDPISGHTALYWYRQSLGQGPEFLIYFQGTGAADDSGLPNDRFFAVRPEGSVSTLKIQRTERGDSAVYLCASSFGDRAYGYTFGSGTRLTVV.

V usage is TRBV27 and J usage is TRBJ1-5; D unresolved. Germline CDR1 is MNHEY and CDR2 is SMNVEV (reference sequence). The V and J ends lost 3 bases and 2 bases respectively, with 8 bases between them. The CDR3 is made up of 14 amino acids. CDR3 DNA: TGTGCCAGCAGTTTGGGTCAGGGCAATCAGCCCCAGCATTTT. Translation gives CASSLGQGNQPQHF.

This clone was recorded only once. This chain joins TRBV19 and TRBJ1-3; tentative D call: TRBD1 (5 bases). The V end was cut by 6 bases, the J end by 4 bases, with 16 bases between. Germline V CDR1 and CDR2: LNHDA, SQIVND (reference sequence). This CDR3 is 15 amino acids long. The CDR3 sequence is CASRFEYGGGNTIYF. CDR3 in DNA: TGTGCCAGTAGATTTGAATACGGGGGAGGAAACACCATATATTTT.

J is TRBJ2-7 and V is TRBV7-2; D might be TRBD1 (6 bases). This CDR3 has 15 residues. V was pared by 1 base and J by 0 bases, with 10 bases between. Germline V lookup: CDR1 SGHTA, CDR2 FQGNSA. DNA of the CDR3: TGTGCCAGCAGCTTAGTAGGACAGCTCTCCTACGAGCAGTACTTC. The encoded protein is CASSLVGQLSYEQYF.

This chain links TRBV7-2 with TRBJ1-1; 7 bases are a match to TRBD1. The germline gives CDR1 SGHTA, CDR2 FQGNSA. CDR3 length: 14 residues. J was trimmed by 3 bases and V by 6 bases; bases with no gene match: 7. This chain's CDR3 is CASRLQGIDTEAFF. Here the CDR3 DNA reads TGTGCCAGCAGATTACAGGGGATAGACACTGAAGCTTTCTTT.

In nucleotides, the CDR3 is TGTGCCAGCAGTCGGACAGGGGGAAGTCAGCCCCAGCATTTT. This codes for CASSRTGGSQPQHF. The genes are TRBV6-6 and TRBJ1-5; 10 bases align to TRBD1. The CDR3 spans 14 residues. In germline, CDR1 is MNHNY, CDR2 SVGAGI (reference sequence). J was trimmed by 6 bases and V by 5 bases; bases with no gene match: 4.